The rows below give T cell receptor beta chains drawn from one sample of a study of blood T cells in healthy people across ages. TCRdb called the 5' RACE reads again in MiXCR, with one record for every CDR3 protein. The top ten clones hold under 9.5% of a sample with over 700,000 distinct CDR3 sequences, 20% to 30% of them seen once. This sample was shared with a second study, whose subject was T cells of mothers and their children.

Material: blood. The receptors were gathered from a boy between 10 and 17 years old in good health. Both conserved end residues are part of each CDR3. D genes are given only for firm matches. Clone size is not always given. Where it is, it says once, few, many or a class for expanded clones.

CDR3aa	CDR3nt	v_gene	j_gene	d_gene	abundance
CASSLVPLTGTGFYEQYF	TGCGCCAGCAGCTTGGTCCCACTCACCGGGACAGGTTTCTACGAGCAGTACTTC	TRBV5-1	TRBJ2-7	TRBD1	few
CASSPWSWELFF	TGTGCCAGCAGCCCCTGGAGCTGGGAGCTGTTTTTT	TRBV12-3/TRBV12-4	TRBJ2-2	NA	NA
CSASPETNYGYTF	TGCAGCGCTTCTCCCGAGACGAACTATGGCTACACCTTC	TRBV29-1	TRBJ1-2	NA	few
CASSFRLGGNSPLHF	TGTGCCAGCAGCTTTCGTCTCGGGGGGAATTCACCCCTCCACTTT	TRBV7-9	TRBJ1-6	NA	few
CSARDFLGTEETQYF	TGCAGTGCTAGAGATTTTTTAGGGACAGAAGAGACCCAGTACTTC	TRBV20-1	TRBJ2-5	TRBD1	few
CASSLFPSRSYEQYF	TGTGCCAGCAGCTTATTCCCGTCCCGCTCCTACGAGCAGTACTTC	TRBV13	TRBJ2-7	NA	NA
CSVEGGTSYNEQLF	TGCAGCGTTGAAGGCGGGACGTCCTACAATGAGCAGCTCTTC	TRBV29-1	TRBJ2-1	NA	NA
CASSPRPGRGGYTF	TGCGCCAGCAGCCCCAGACCGGGACGAGGAGGCTACACCTTC	TRBV4-3	TRBJ1-2	NA	NA
CASSSLTGAGGNQPQHF	TGTGCCAGCAGTTCCCTTACAGGGGCAGGAGGCAATCAGCCCCAGCATTTT	TRBV27	TRBJ1-5	TRBD1	NA
CAIRTTDTQYF	TGTGCCATCCGAACCACAGATACGCAGTATTTT	TRBV10-3	TRBJ2-3	NA	NA
CASKGNGTHEQYF	TGCGCCAGCAAGGGTAATGGGACCCACGAGCAGTACTTC	TRBV5-1	TRBJ2-7	NA	NA
CSASQDDNYGYTF	TGCAGTGCTAGTCAGGACGATAACTATGGCTACACCTTC	TRBV20-1	TRBJ1-2	NA	NA
CSGTGSNNEQFF	TGCAGCGGGACGGGGAGTAACAATGAGCAGTTCTTC	TRBV29-1	TRBJ2-1	NA	few
CASSNGQGRNQPQHF	TGTGCCAGCAGCAATGGACAGGGTCGCAATCAGCCCCAGCATTTT	TRBV21-1	TRBJ1-5	NA	few
CAIRSDILTTFF	TGTGCCATCAGATCGGACATACTCACAACTTTCTTT	TRBV10-3	TRBJ1-1	NA	few
CAISESRDTLIVDTQYF	TGTGCCATCAGTGAGTCGAGGGACACTCTCATTGTGGATACGCAGTATTTT	TRBV10-3	TRBJ2-3	NA	NA
CASSPDRGILVF	TGTGCCAGCAGTCCAGACAGGGGTATACTGGTTTTT	TRBV27	TRBJ1-4	TRBD1	few
CASSTADYNEQFF	TGTGCCAGCAGCACGGCAGACTACAATGAGCAGTTCTTC	TRBV5-6	TRBJ2-1	NA	few
CASSLEGARSEKLFF	TGCGCCAGCAGCCTGGAGGGGGCGAGGAGTGAAAAACTGTTTTTT	TRBV5-1	TRBJ1-4	TRBD1	few
CASSGQVGNSPLHF	TGTGCCAGCAGTGGACAGGTGGGAAATTCACCCCTCCACTTT	TRBV12-3/TRBV12-4	TRBJ1-6	TRBD1	NA
CASSYSGQGLGKLFF	TGTGCCAGCAGTTACTCGGGACAGGGTCTCGGGAAACTGTTTTTT	TRBV6-5	TRBJ1-4	TRBD1	NA
CASGDVYRGFYNEQFF	TGTGCCAGCGGCGACGTCTACAGGGGGTTCTACAATGAGCAGTTCTTC	TRBV7-2	TRBJ2-1	TRBD1	few
CATSEGSTGELFF	TGTGCCACCAGTGAGGGGAGCACCGGGGAGCTGTTTTTT	TRBV24-1	TRBJ2-2	NA	NA
CASSYPETSGDQETQYF	TGTGCCAGCAGTTACCCGGAGACTAGCGGGGACCAAGAGACCCAGTACTTC	TRBV6-2/TRBV6-3	TRBJ2-5	TRBD2	NA
CTAIHGRAYNEQFF	TGCACTGCTATTCACGGGAGGGCCTACAATGAGCAGTTCTTC	TRBV20-1	TRBJ2-1	TRBD2	few
CASPHQPQHF	TGTGCCAGCCCCCATCAGCCCCAGCATTTT	TRBV7-3	TRBJ1-5	NA	NA
CASSQDRRFQETQYF	TGCGCCAGCAGCCAAGATCGGAGATTTCAAGAGACCCAGTACTTC	TRBV4-3	TRBJ2-5	NA	few
CATALTGNEQFF	TGTGCCACGGCACTAACAGGGAATGAGCAGTTCTTC	TRBV24-1	TRBJ2-1	NA	NA
CSVATRVYEQYF	TGCAGCGTTGCGACGCGAGTATACGAGCAGTACTTC	TRBV29-1	TRBJ2-7	NA	NA
CASRVGLGYEQYF	TGTGCCAGCAGAGTCGGGTTAGGGTACGAGCAGTACTTC	TRBV27	TRBJ2-7	NA	NA
CASSLGITGASNEKLFF	TGTGCCAGCAGCTTAGGGATAACAGGGGCCTCAAATGAAAAACTGTTTTTT	TRBV7-2	TRBJ1-4	TRBD1	NA
CASSLTGGEGYTF	TGTGCCAGCAGCCTCACAGGGGGCGAGGGCTACACCTTC	TRBV7-2	TRBJ1-2	TRBD1	NA
CASSDRGPNEKLFF	TGTGCCAGCAGCGACCGGGGTCCTAATGAAAAACTGTTTTTT	TRBV11-2	TRBJ1-4	NA	NA
CATRGVRDYEQYF	TGTGCCACCCGGGGGGTGAGGGACTACGAGCAGTACTTC	TRBV28	TRBJ2-7	TRBD2	NA
CASSFTGQGQETQYF	TGTGCCAGCAGCTTTACGGGACAGGGGCAAGAGACCCAGTACTTC	TRBV7-3	TRBJ2-5	TRBD1	NA
CASSLGPQGTNEKLFF	TGTGCCAGCAGCTTGGGCCCGCAGGGAACTAATGAAAAACTGTTTTTT	TRBV5-5	TRBJ1-4	NA	NA
CSVALGLGYEQYF	TGCAGCGTTGCCCTGGGATTGGGCTACGAGCAGTACTTC	TRBV29-1	TRBJ2-7	NA	few
CASSLETSGRAVETQYF	TGCGCCAGCAGCTTGGAGACTAGCGGGAGGGCCGTTGAGACCCAGTACTTC	TRBV5-1	TRBJ2-5	TRBD2	few
CASSVYVNEQFF	TGTGCCAGCAGTGTTTACGTCAATGAGCAGTTCTTC	TRBV2	TRBJ2-1	NA	NA
CASSPQGLAEAFF	TGTGCCAGCAGTCCACAGGGTTTGGCTGAAGCTTTCTTT	TRBV12-3/TRBV12-4	TRBJ1-1	NA	NA
CASSLKSTDTQYF	TGTGCCAGCAGCTTGAAGAGCACAGATACGCAGTATTTT	TRBV13	TRBJ2-3	NA	many
CASSRDSVNYGYTF	TGTGCCAGCAGTAGGGACAGCGTTAACTATGGCTACACCTTC	TRBV12-3/TRBV12-4	TRBJ1-2	TRBD1	NA
CASSVGAAYEQYF	TGTGCCAGCAGCGTGGGGGCCGCCTACGAGCAGTACTTC	TRBV9	TRBJ2-7	NA	few
CASSFLLGSSYEQYF	TGTGCTAGCAGCTTTTTGCTAGGGAGTTCCTACGAGCAGTACTTC	TRBV7-7	TRBJ2-7	NA	few
CASSQELASGGYEQYF	TGCGCCAGCAGCCAAGAACTGGCTAGCGGGGGATACGAGCAGTACTTC	TRBV4-3	TRBJ2-7	TRBD2	NA
CASSYGGAHNAYEQYF	TGTGCCAGCAGTTACGGGGGGGCGCATAACGCCTACGAGCAGTACTTC	TRBV6-2/TRBV6-3	TRBJ2-7	NA	few
CASSHTGPNTEAFF	TGCGCCAGCAGCCACACGGGACCGAACACTGAAGCTTTCTTT	TRBV4-1	TRBJ1-1	NA	few
CASSRSTSYEQYF	TGCGCCAGCAGCCGAAGTACGTCCTACGAGCAGTACTTC	TRBV4-1	TRBJ2-7	NA	NA